These T cell receptor beta chains were read from a single sample in a study of PD-1 blockade in classical Hodgkin lymphoma. Some clones are missing from TCRdb's copy, which holds only in-frame ones; the method was immunoSEQ multiplex PCR. The sample includes more than 140,000 clones, about four fifths seen only once; the top ten take approximately 9.6%. The sequences come from peripheral blood mononuclear cells (PBMCs), collected before the second cycle of nivolumab. The receptors shown here come from a human donor with classical Hodgkin lymphoma. Both conserved end residues are part of each CDR3. A D gene is named only where the DNA matches it firmly. Not all rows give a size; the values are once, few, many and, for expanded clones, a class.

size	D	V	J	DNA	CDR3
.	.	TRBV4-1	TRBJ1-2	TGCGCCAGCAGCGACGGGGCCAGCTACACCTTC	CASSDGASYTF
.	.	TRBV5-8	TRBJ2-1	TGTGCCAGCAGCTTTTGGATGGGCAGGTCCTACAATGAGCAGTTCTTC	CASSFWMGRSYNEQFF
.	.	TRBV19	TRBJ2-1	TGTGCCAGTAGTTCCCTTCTCCTCGGGGGCAATGAGCAGTTCTTC	CASSSLLLGGNEQFF
few	TRBD2	TRBV4-2	TRBJ2-2	TGTGCCAGCAGCCAAGACCCTAGCGGGATAAACACCGGGGAGCTGTTTTTT	CASSQDPSGINTGELFF
.	TRBD2	TRBV5-1	TRBJ2-7	TGCGCCAGCAGCGCGACCGGGACTACCTACGAGCAGTACTTC	CASSATGTTYEQYF
.	.	TRBV5-1	TRBJ2-3	TGCGCCAGCAGCACCACCCTTTCGGGTACAGATACGCAGTATTTT	CASSTTLSGTDTQYF
.	.	TRBV7-9	TRBJ2-2	TGTGCCAGCAGCTACTTTGGGAGCGGGGAGCTGTTTTTT	CASSYFGSGELFF
.	.	TRBV15	TRBJ2-1	TGTGCCACCAGCAGAGGTTCTGAAACAGCACGGATTGAGCAGTTCTTC	CATSRGSETARIEQFF
once	.	TRBV7-3	TRBJ2-1	TGTGCCAGCAGCCCGCCTAGTCGAAATGAGCAGTTCTTC	CASSPPSRNEQFF
.	.	TRBV5-4	TRBJ2-1	TGTGCCAGCACCCGGGAGAGCTCCTACAATGAGCAGTTCTTC	CASTRESSYNEQFF
.	.	TRBV19	TRBJ2-7	TGTGCCAGTAGTGGCCGCTCCTACGAGCAGTACTTC	CASSGRSYEQYF
.	TRBD1	TRBV19	TRBJ2-7	TGTGCCAGCGCTTTAGCAGGGGGCTACGAGCAGTACTTC	CASALAGGYEQYF
few	TRBD2	TRBV19	TRBJ2-1	TGTGCCAGTAGCGGGAGGGCCATGTATGAGCAGTTCTTC	CASSGRAMYEQFF
.	.	TRBV11-2	TRBJ2-2	TGTGCCAGCAGCTTACGGCGGGTCCCCACCGGGGAGCTGTTTTTT	CASSLRRVPTGELFF
many	TRBD1	TRBV11-1	TRBJ1-2	TGTGCCAGCAGCCGTCTTCCCGGACAGGGGGTCTATGGCTACACCTTC	CASSRLPGQGVYGYTF
.	.	TRBV11-2	TRBJ2-7	TGTGCCAGCAGCTCTTCGTACCTAACCTACGAGCAGTACTTC	CASSSSYLTYEQYF
.	TRBD1	TRBV5-1	TRBJ2-7	TGCGCCAGCAGATTGGACAGGAGCTCCGAGCAGTACTTC	CASRLDRSSEQYF
.	.	TRBV6-5	TRBJ2-2	TGTGCCAGCAGTTACTCGGGGAGTGTCACCGGGGAGCTGTTTTTT	CASSYSGSVTGELFF
.	.	TRBV10-3	TRBJ1-2	TGTGCCATCAGTGAGGTTGAGCAAAACTATGGCTACACCTTC	CAISEVEQNYGYTF
.	TRBD1	TRBV6-5	TRBJ1-1	TGTGCCAGCAGTTACAGAACAGGGGGAGTGGGCACTGAAGCTTTCTTT	CASSYRTGGVGTEAFF
.	.	TRBV5-4	TRBJ2-4	TGTGCCAGCAGCCCACGGGCCTTAGCCAAAAACATTCAGTACTTC	CASSPRALAKNIQYF
.	.	TRBV2	TRBJ2-7	TGTGCCAGCAGTGAGGAACAGTTCTACGAGCAGTACTTC	CASSEEQFYEQYF
.	.	TRBV7-2	TRBJ2-6	TGTGCCAGCATCCCTTTTACTGGGGCCAACGTCCTGACTTTC	CASIPFTGANVLTF
.	.	TRBV2	TRBJ2-2	TGTGCCAGCAGCTGGGAGGGGGCGAGAACCGGGGAGCTGTTTTTT	CASSWEGARTGELFF
.	.	TRBV5-1	TRBJ2-5	TGCGCCAGCAGCTCGCCCTGGCTCCAAGAGACCCAGTACTTC	CASSSPWLQETQYF
.	TRBD1	TRBV11-2	TRBJ2-7	TGTGCCAGCAGCTTCCGGACAGGAGCTCCTTCCTACGAGCAGTACTTC	CASSFRTGAPSYEQYF
.	TRBD1	TRBV6-6	TRBJ2-7	TGTGCCAGCAGTTACCCCTTGACAGGGGGTCACGAGCAGTACTTC	CASSYPLTGGHEQYF
.	TRBD1	TRBV19	TRBJ1-2	TGTGCCAGTAGTATTGGGGGACAGGGGCCCTATGGCTACACCTTC	CASSIGGQGPYGYTF
once	TRBD1	TRBV5-1	TRBJ1-3	TGCGCCAGCAGCTTACAGGGGTCTGGAAACACCATATATTTT	CASSLQGSGNTIYF
many	TRBD2	TRBV6-6	TRBJ2-3	TGTGCCAGCAGTAGAAGCGGGAGTGGCACGCAGTATTTT	CASSRSGSGTQYF
.	.	TRBV10-3	TRBJ2-7	TGTGCCATCAGTCTCCCTCCCGCCGACGAGCAGTACTTC	CAISLPPADEQYF
once	.	TRBV29-1	TRBJ2-1	TGCAGCGTTGACGGTTTCTACAATGAGCAGTTCTTC	CSVDGFYNEQFF
once	.	TRBV10-3	TRBJ2-7	TGTGCCATCAGTGAGTCGCAGGGCAACGAGCAGTACTTC	CAISESQGNEQYF
few	TRBD1	TRBV4-3	TRBJ1-4	TGCGCCAGCAGCCGGGATAGAGGACAGGGATTCGAAAAACTGTTTTTT	CASSRDRGQGFEKLFF
few	.	TRBV7-3	TRBJ2-2	TGTGCCAGCAGCTTATTGGGGTTCATGAGGACCGGGGAGCTGTTTTTT	CASSLLGFMRTGELFF
.	.	TRBV6-1	TRBJ1-1	TGTGCCAGCGGTCGCGTTACTGAAGCTTTCTTT	CASGRVTEAFF
few	.	TRBV19	TRBJ1-1	TGTGCCAGTAGTATAGTGGTGGACACTGAAGCTTTCTTT	CASSIVVDTEAFF
.	TRBD1	TRBV27	TRBJ1-2	TGTGCCAGCAGTTTAGGTTTCCCGGGACAGGGGTGGGGCTACACCTTC	CASSLGFPGQGWGYTF
.	.	TRBV19	TRBJ1-5	TGTGCCAGTAGCCAACTACTCGGCAGGAACAATCAGCCCCAGCATTTT	CASSQLLGRNNQPQHF
once	.	TRBV7-2	TRBJ1-5	TGTGCCAGCAGCCATGACAGGAATCAGCCCCAGCATTTT	CASSHDRNQPQHF
once	TRBD1	TRBV5-1	TRBJ2-7	TGCGCCAGCAGCGTGGACAGGGGAACCTACGAGCAGTACTTC	CASSVDRGTYEQYF
.	.	TRBV4-2	TRBJ2-5	TGTGCCAGCAGCCCGGCGGGACAGCAACAAGAGACCCAGTACTTC	CASSPAGQQQETQYF
.	.	TRBV10-3	TRBJ2-3	TGTGCCATCAGTGAAAGGCAGGGAAGCACAGATACGCAGTATTTT	CAISERQGSTDTQYF
.	TRBD1	TRBV19	TRBJ1-4	TGTGCCAGTAGTATGGGGACAGGGAAAGAAAAACTGTTTTTT	CASSMGTGKEKLFF
.	TRBD1	TRBV5-6	TRBJ2-4	TGTGCCAGCAGCCCGGACAGGGGGCTCTTCATTCAGTACTTC	CASSPDRGLFIQYF
.	.	TRBV19	TRBJ1-1	TGTGCCAGTAGTATCCGAGGTGAAGCTTTCTTT	CASSIRGEAFF
.	TRBD2	TRBV4-1	TRBJ2-3	TGCGCCAGCAGCCAGCCTCTAGCGGGGCCCCACTATACGCAGTATTTT	CASSQPLAGPHYTQYF
.	.	TRBV9	TRBJ2-3	TGTGCCAGCAGCGCCACCGGAGGCCCCCATCCAGATACGCAGTATTTT	CASSATGGPHPDTQYF
few	.	TRBV5-1	TRBJ2-2	TGCGCCAGCAGCTTAAGGGTCACCGGGGAGCTGTTTTTT	CASSLRVTGELFF